The T cell receptor (beta chain) under discussion was sequenced for a study of post-analysis software for immune sequencing data. This clonotype occurred a few times. Every TCR beta cDNA library bore unique molecular identifiers. Via MiXCR, TCRdb re-called the PCR reads, giving one row per CDR3 protein. The repertoire holds 150,000 to 200,000 distinct CDR3 sequences, with 35% to 40% as singletons. The CDR3 is 13 residues long. Germline values: CDR1 DFQATT, CDR2 SNEGSKA (reference sequence). The chain is built from TRBV20-1 and TRBJ1-1; TRBD1 is a possible D gene (5 bases). The source is a girl aged 5 to 17 with multiple sclerosis. Material: blood, obtained after autologous hematopoietic stem cell transplantation. The CDR3 nucleotides are TGCAGCGCCCCGGGGGATAACAGCCATGAAGCTTTCTTT. This gives the protein CSAPGDNSHEAFF.